This T cell receptor beta chain is from a study of post-analysis software for immune sequencing data. Whole-study context: Relapsing-remitting, secondary progressive and progressive-relapsing multiple sclerosis courses were included.

This clonotype has a handful of counts. No antigen is known for it. There are 16 residues in the CDR3. Trimming cost V 2 bases and J 0 bases, with 12 bases left between them. Germline V gives CDR1 SGHRS, CDR2 YFSETQ. Regarding the study as a whole: Patients had higher frequencies than controls of a few TRBV segments, including TRBV5-6, TRBV5-1 and TRBV20-1. Batch-matched samples strongly co-clustered by F measure. Multiple sclerosis patients showed significantly lower normalized Chao1 diversity than controls did.

Every TCR beta cDNA library bore unique molecular identifiers. Starting from approximately 1 to 10 million T cells, the study yielded about 500,000 cDNA molecules. Via MiXCR, TCRdb re-called the PCR reads, giving one row per CDR3 protein. The sample has hundreds of thousands of distinct CDR3 sequences; about 44% are singletons. The sequenced sample consisted of blood. The clonotype comes from a girl between 5 and 17 years old with multiple sclerosis. V and J are TRBV5-1 and TRBJ2-4; D is undetermined. The CDR3 protein is CASSLGRILAKNIQYF. The CDR3 bases are TGCGCCAGCAGCTTAGGTCGGATACTAGCCAAAAACATTCAGTACTTC. Combining the CDR3 with reference TRBV5-1 and TRBJ2-4 gives the whole variable domain KAGVTQTPRYLIKTRGQQVTLSCSPISGHRSVSWYQQTPGQGLQFLFEYFSETQRNKGNFPGRFSGRQFSNSRSEMNVSTLELGDSALYLCASSLGRILAKNIQYFGAGTRLSVL.